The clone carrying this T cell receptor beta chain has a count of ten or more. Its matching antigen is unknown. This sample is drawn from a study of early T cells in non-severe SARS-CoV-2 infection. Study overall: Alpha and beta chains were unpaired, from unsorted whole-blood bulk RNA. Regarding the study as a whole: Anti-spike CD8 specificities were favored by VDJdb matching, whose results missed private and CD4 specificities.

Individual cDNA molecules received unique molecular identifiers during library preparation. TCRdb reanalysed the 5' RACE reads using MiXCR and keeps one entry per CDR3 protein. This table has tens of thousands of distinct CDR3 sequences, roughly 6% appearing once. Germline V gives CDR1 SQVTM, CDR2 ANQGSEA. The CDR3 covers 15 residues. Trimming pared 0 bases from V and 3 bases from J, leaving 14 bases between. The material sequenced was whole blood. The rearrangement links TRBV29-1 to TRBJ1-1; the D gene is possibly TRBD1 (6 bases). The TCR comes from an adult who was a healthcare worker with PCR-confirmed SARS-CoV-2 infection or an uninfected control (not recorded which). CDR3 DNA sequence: TGCAGCGTTGAAGATACATGGGGGGCCCACACTGAAGCTTTCTTT. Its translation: CSVEDTWGAHTEAFF. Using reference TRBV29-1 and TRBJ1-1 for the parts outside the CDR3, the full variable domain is SAVISQKPSRDICQRGTSLTIQCQVDSQVTMMFWYRQQPGQSLTLIATANQGSEATYESGFVIDKFPISRPNLTFSTLTVSNMSPEDSSIYLCSVEDTWGAHTEAFFGQGTRLTVV.